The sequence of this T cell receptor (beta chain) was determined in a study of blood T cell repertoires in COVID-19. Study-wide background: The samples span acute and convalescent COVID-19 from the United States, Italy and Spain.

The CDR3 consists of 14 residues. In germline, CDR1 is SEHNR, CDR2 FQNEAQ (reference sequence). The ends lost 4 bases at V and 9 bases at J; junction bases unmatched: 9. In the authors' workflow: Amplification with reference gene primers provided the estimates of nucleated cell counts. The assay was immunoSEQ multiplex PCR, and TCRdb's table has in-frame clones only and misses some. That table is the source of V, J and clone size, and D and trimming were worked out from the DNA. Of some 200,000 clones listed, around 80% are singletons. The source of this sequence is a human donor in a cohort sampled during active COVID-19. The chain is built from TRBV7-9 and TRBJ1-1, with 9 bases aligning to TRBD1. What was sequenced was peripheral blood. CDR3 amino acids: CASSSGTGSTKAFF. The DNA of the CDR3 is TGTGCCAGCAGCTCCGGGACAGGGTCAACTAAAGCTTTCTTT.